These 28 T cell receptor beta chains came from one sample sequenced in a study of shared clonotypes between healthy human individuals. Measured with immunoSEQ multiplex PCR; TCRdb has only the in-frame clones, and not every one. The data show roughly 2 million clones, over 85% seen once. Sequencing input: naive CD4+ T cells sorted from blood. Subset of the sample: CD45RA+ positively selected. The receptors were sampled from a man younger than 35 in good health.

This clone was observed a few times. The chain couples TRBV6-4 to TRBJ1-1, with 9 bases identical to TRBD1. V trimming: 6 bases; J trimming: 5 bases; junction bases outside the gene matches: 7. This CDR3 has 14 amino acids. From germline, CDR1 is MRHNA and CDR2 SNTAGT. The CDR3 coding sequence is TGTGCCAGCAGGGGACAGGGAGGTATTACTGAAGCTTTCTTT. This sequence encodes CASRGQGGITEAFF.

The chain recombines TRBV30 with TRBJ1-1; D may be TRBD1 (5 bases). V gave up 1 base and J gave up 11 bases, with 11 bases separating them. This CDR3 is built from 11 residues. Looked up from germline, CDR1 is GTSNPN and CDR2 is SVGIG (reference sequence). The chain's CDR3 is CAWSGGRYAFF. The CDR3, as DNA: TGTGCCTGGAGTGGGGGGAGGTACGCTTTCTTT.

The gene calls are TRBV4-1 and TRBJ2-1; D possibly corresponds to TRBD2 (6 bases). Germline V CDR1 and CDR2: MGHRA, YSYEKL. The ends were cut back, 0 bases at V and 8 bases at J, with 17 bases in the middle. There are 16 residues in the CDR3. The CDR3 region has the DNA TGCGCCAGCAGCCAAGAGGCCACTAGCATCGCACATGAGCAGTTCTTC. It yields the protein CASSQEATSIAHEQFF.

The chain uses TRBV30 and TRBJ2-5; D gene ambiguous. This CDR3 has 13 amino acids. The V gene's germline CDR1 is GTSNPN and CDR2 SVGIG (reference sequence). With 5 bases removed from V and 2 bases from J, the gap between germline ends came to 12 bases. The CDR3 bases are TGTGCCTGGGGGTCAGCCTGGCAAGAGACCCAGTACTTC. Translated, it gives CAWGSAWQETQYF.

This clone was seen only a few times. The chain has TRBV6-5 and TRBJ1-2; D is undetermined. Germline CDR1 reads MNHEY; CDR2 reads SVGAGI. V dropped 2 bases and J dropped 7 bases, with 8 bases sitting between them. The CDR3 is 12 residues long. The CDR3 sequence is CASSYPGPGYTF. CDR3 sequence (DNA): TGTGCCAGCAGTTACCCAGGTCCTGGCTACACCTTC.

The rearrangement uses TRBV27 and TRBJ2-2; TRBD2 matches 10 bases. Germline V gene sequence: CDR1 MNHEY, CDR2 SMNVEV (reference sequence). CDR3 length: 19 residues. V shed 1 base, J shed 5 bases, and the junction held 13 bases outside the gene matches. The CDR3 DNA reads TGTGCCAGCAGTTTATTGGGTTCGAGCGGGGGGGCTGGAACCGGGGAGCTGTTTTTT. Translation gives CASSLLGSSGGAGTGELFF.

The genes are TRBV2 and TRBJ1-4; weak D call: TRBD1 (6 bases). The V gene lost 8 bases and the J gene lost 1 base, with 8 bases spanning the gap. CDR3 length equals 13 residues. Per germline, CDR1 SNHLY and CDR2 FYNNEI. For the CDR3, the DNA is TGTGCCAGCTCAGGGGAAACTAATGAAAAACTGTTTTTT. Protein sequence: CASSGETNEKLFF. Variable domain in full (rest from reference TRBV2 and TRBJ1-4): EPEVTQTPSHQVTQMGQEVILRCVPISNHLYFYWYRQILGQKVEFLVSFYNNEISEKSEIFDDQFSVERPDGSNFTLKIRSTKLEDSAMYFCASSGETNEKLFFGSGTQLSVL.

The chain carries TRBV21-1 and TRBJ2-7; TRBD1 reflects the table's D call only, with no check against the DNA. TRBV21-1 represents a pseudogene. The CDR3 consists of 16 residues. The CDR3 sequence: CASSKGRDRQTYEQYF. As DNA, the CDR3 is TGTGCCAGCAGCAAAGGGAGGGACAGGCAGACCTACGAGCAGTACTTC.

This chain uses TRBV7-2 with TRBJ2-3; tentatively, D is TRBD1 or TRBD2 (6 bases each). Germline loops: CDR1 SGHTA, CDR2 FQGNSA. The CDR3 consists of 18 residues. The V and J ends lost 3 bases and 0 bases respectively, with 19 bases between them. Here the CDR3 reads CASSFSGLQGYSTDTQYF. The CDR3 DNA is TGTGCCAGCAGCTTCTCTGGACTACAGGGATATAGCACAGATACGCAGTATTTT. The variable domain in full, completed from reference TRBV7-2 and TRBJ2-3, reads GAGVSQSPSNKVTEKGKDVELRCDPISGHTALYWYRQSLGQGLEFLIYFQGNSAPDKSGLPSDRFSAERTGGSVSTLTIQRTQQEDSAVYLCASSFSGLQGYSTDTQYFGPGTRLTVL.

The J gene is TRBJ2-6, the V gene TRBV6-6; D is undetermined. V gave up 10 bases and J gave up 4 bases, with 8 bases separating them. The CDR3 runs 12 residues. Germline V gene data show CDR1 as MNHNY and CDR2 as SVGAGI (reference sequence). CDR3 amino acids: CATFDGANVLTF. Here the CDR3 DNA reads TGTGCCACCTTCGACGGGGCCAACGTCCTGACTTTC.

The V call is TRBV30, the J call TRBJ1-3; D is possibly TRBD1 (6 bases). CDR3 size: 19 residues. Trimming took off 1 base at V and 0 bases at J, with 22 bases between the two ends. Germline V CDR1 and CDR2: GTSNPN, SVGIG (reference sequence). CDR3 sequence reads: CAWSETLPGHINSGNTIYF. CDR3 bases: TGTGCCTGGAGTGAAACTCTCCCGGGACACATAAACTCTGGAAACACCATATATTTT.

The rearrangement joins TRBV9 to TRBJ2-2; D assignment may be TRBD1 or TRBD2 (6 bases each). V gave up 0 bases and J gave up 4 bases, with 13 bases separating them. The CDR3 consists of 16 residues. CDR1 is SGDLS, CDR2 YYNGEE, per germline. The CDR3: CASSVATGAATGELFF. In nucleotides, the CDR3 is TGTGCCAGCAGCGTAGCTACGGGGGCGGCCACCGGGGAGCTGTTTTTT.

The rearrangement uses TRBV6-1 and TRBJ2-3; D gene uncertain. Trimming left V 2 bases short and J 2 bases short, with 8 bases between. CDR1 is MNHNS, CDR2 SASEGT, per germline. This CDR3 contains 14 residues. The CDR3 bases are TGTGCCAGCAGTGAAAGGGTTACCACAGATACGCAGTATTTT. Its protein is CASSERVTTDTQYF.

This chain links TRBV27 with TRBJ2-1; a possible D gene is TRBD2 (5 bases). The CDR3 runs to 16 residues. V lost 3 bases and J lost 7, with 19 bases in between. Per the germline V gene, CDR1 is MNHEY and CDR2 is SMNVEV (reference sequence). DNA for the CDR3: TGTGCCAGCAGTTTCGGTCAGGTGGAGGCATGGAATGAGCAGTTCTTC. This codes for CASSFGQVEAWNEQFF.

This clone was recorded a few times. The chain joins TRBV18 to TRBJ2-5; D not certain. The CDR3 is 13 residues long. V dropped 3 bases and J dropped 2 bases, with 7 bases sitting between them. The germline V gene encodes CDR1 KGHSH and CDR2 LQKENI. Written as DNA, the CDR3 is TGTGCCAGCTCACCGGTGTTTCAAGAGACCCAGTACTTC. Translated: CASSPVFQETQYF.

The J gene is TRBJ2-2, the V gene TRBV6-5; TRBD1 matches at 7 bases. CDR1 MNHEY and CDR2 SVGAGI come from the germline V gene. V was clipped by 4 bases and J by 0 bases; unmatched bases: 2. The CDR3 has 15 amino acids. The CDR3 bases are TGTGCCAGCAGTTCGGGACAGCCGAACACCGGGGAGCTGTTTTTT. Translated, it gives CASSSGQPNTGELFF.

The chain is built from TRBV6-1 and TRBJ1-2, with a weak D call TRBD1 (5 bases). Deletions cut 7 bases from V and 5 bases from J, with 17 bases between. The germline V gene encodes CDR1 MNHNS and CDR2 SASEGT. This CDR3 is 14 amino acids long. In DNA, the CDR3 is TGTGCCAGCATCCCCTCTGGGGGAGGATATGGCTACACCTTC. Amino acids: CASIPSGGGYGYTF.

The genes are TRBV10-3 and TRBJ2-1; possibly TRBD1 for D (5 bases). Germline CDR1 ENHRY, CDR2 SYGVKD. Trimming pared 1 base from V and 5 bases from J, leaving 9 bases between. The CDR3 is 14 amino acids. CDR3 sequence reads: CAISEWGLNNEQFF. CDR3 coding DNA: TGTGCCATCAGTGAGTGGGGCCTAAACAATGAGCAGTTCTTC.

The chain carries TRBV5-1 and TRBJ2-5, with 9 positions matching TRBD1. Germline V CDR1 and CDR2: SGHRS, YFSETQ. The CDR3 contains 18 residues. Trimming at V came to 0 bases and at J to 5 bases, leaving 14 bases not matched to a gene. CDR3 loop: CASSLGAPGQGFDETQYF. CDR3 coding DNA: TGCGCCAGCAGCTTGGGGGCACCGGGACAGGGTTTCGATGAGACCCAGTACTTC.

As concerns this clone: Different DNA sequences within this sample yield the same CDR3. CDR3 coding DNA: TGTGCCAGCAGTTACTCAACAGGGGGCTACGAGCAGTACTTC. As protein: CASSYSTGGYEQYF. The genes are TRBV6-5 and TRBJ2-7; TRBD1 matches at 8 bases. The junction had 1 base not matched to a gene; V was cut back by 0 bases and J by 3 bases. Germline V gene data show CDR1 as MNHEY and CDR2 as SVGAGI. CDR3 length equals 14 residues.

The genes are TRBV2 and TRBJ1-1; D is unresolved. This CDR3 is 12 amino acids long. Trimming shortened V by 2 bases and J by 7 bases, and 8 bases separated the two germline ends. Germline CDR1 reads SNHLY; CDR2 reads FYNNEI. As DNA, the CDR3 is TGTGCCAGCAGTGAATTCCCTTTTGAAGCTTTCTTT. This sequence encodes CASSEFPFEAFF.

The chain recombines TRBV5-1 with TRBJ1-1; 9 bases align to TRBD1. This CDR3 is 15 amino acids long. Germline V gene data show CDR1 as SGHRS and CDR2 as YFSETQ. The J segment lost 5 bases and the V segment lost 4 bases, leaving 9 bases of the junction unmatched. The CDR3 nucleotides read TGCGCCAGCAGCCCGTCCGGACAGGGGAAGACTGAAGCTTTCTTT. This gives the protein CASSPSGQGKTEAFF. The full variable domain, in which reference TRBV5-1 and TRBJ1-1 provide the parts outside the CDR3, is KAGVTQTPRYLIKTRGQQVTLSCSPISGHRSVSWYQQTPGQGLQFLFEYFSETQRNKGNFPGRFSGRQFSNSRSEMNVSTLELGDSALYLCASSPSGQGKTEAFFGQGTRLTVV.

This chain links TRBV10-3 with TRBJ2-7; D possibly corresponds to TRBD1 (6 bases). The CDR3 length is 15 residues. V was cut by 5 bases and J by 0 bases, with 14 bases left in between. Germline assignment: CDR1 ENHRY and CDR2 SYGVKD. This chain's CDR3 is CAISYLRDNSYEQYF. CDR3 nucleotides: TGTGCCATCAGTTATCTCCGGGACAACTCCTACGAGCAGTACTTC.

The V call is TRBV5-4, the J call TRBJ1-1; perhaps TRBD1 as D (5 bases). This CDR3 has 17 amino acids. V was clipped by 4 bases and J by 0 bases, with 19 bases between them. The germline V gene has CDR1 SGHNT and CDR2 YYREEE (reference sequence). CDR3: CASSPSWGMELNTEAFF. Written as DNA, the CDR3 is TGTGCCAGCAGCCCGTCCTGGGGGATGGAGCTGAACACTGAAGCTTTCTTT.

The gene calls are TRBV6-4 and TRBJ1-6, with a weak D call TRBD1 (6 bases). V was pared by 6 bases and J by 7 bases, with 10 bases between. Germline V gives CDR1 MRHNA, CDR2 SNTAGT. This CDR3 spans 13 amino acids. The CDR3 spells CASRAQGNSPLHF. In DNA, the CDR3 is TGTGCCAGCAGAGCACAGGGCAATTCACCCCTCCACTTT.

Turning to this clone: Other DNA sequences in this specimen translate into the identical CDR3. The chain carries TRBV6-5 and TRBJ2-7, with D perhaps matching TRBD1 or TRBD2 (5 bases each). The CDR3 spans 14 residues. From germline, CDR1 is MNHEY and CDR2 SVGAGI. The germline V and J ends were trimmed by 6 bases and 3 bases, with 15 bases remaining between them. CDR3 sequence (DNA): TGTGCCAGCAGCAGCCCGGGACGCAGCTACGAGCAGTACTTC. This encodes CASSSPGRSYEQYF.

The chain has TRBV7-9 and TRBJ2-5; perhaps TRBD1 as D (6 bases). The CDR3 runs to 15 residues. The germline gives CDR1 SEHNR, CDR2 FQNEAQ (reference sequence). V lost 5 bases and J 1 base, leaving 14 bases between the germline ends. CDR3 residues: CASSPSRGRQETQYF. CDR3 in DNA: TGTGCCAGCAGCCCAAGCAGGGGCCGCCAAGAGACCCAGTACTTC.

The rearrangement joins TRBV7-9 to TRBJ1-2; D is ambiguous. V was trimmed by 3 bases and J by 4 bases, leaving 9 bases between them. Germline V gene data show CDR1 as SEHNR and CDR2 as FQNEAQ (reference sequence). The length of the CDR3 is 13 residues. This chain's CDR3 is CASSLSQFYGYTF. CDR3 DNA: TGTGCCAGCAGCTTGAGCCAGTTCTATGGCTACACCTTC.